This TCR beta chain was sequenced in a study of memory CD4+ T cells and cytomegalovirus serostatus. V shed 5 bases, J shed 3 bases, and the junction held 12 bases outside the gene matches. The V gene's germline CDR1 is KGHSH and CDR2 LQKENI. CDR3 size: 16 residues. Some clones are missing from TCRdb's copy, which holds only in-frame ones; the method was immunoSEQ multiplex PCR. This table holds about 52,000 clones, roughly 78% found once. Single viable CD3+CD4+CD8-CD45RO+ cells were sorted as the memory CD4+ T cells. Total CD4+ T cells were enriched by CD4 positive selection. The rearrangement links TRBV18 to TRBJ1-2; 7 bases fit TRBD1. Sequencing was carried out using memory CD4+ T cells from blood. This receptor was taken from an adult in good health and CMV-seronegative. The CDR3 loop reads CASSATYAGGDYGYTF. The CDR3 DNA reads TGTGCCAGCTCAGCAACCTATGCAGGGGGGGACTATGGCTACACCTTC.